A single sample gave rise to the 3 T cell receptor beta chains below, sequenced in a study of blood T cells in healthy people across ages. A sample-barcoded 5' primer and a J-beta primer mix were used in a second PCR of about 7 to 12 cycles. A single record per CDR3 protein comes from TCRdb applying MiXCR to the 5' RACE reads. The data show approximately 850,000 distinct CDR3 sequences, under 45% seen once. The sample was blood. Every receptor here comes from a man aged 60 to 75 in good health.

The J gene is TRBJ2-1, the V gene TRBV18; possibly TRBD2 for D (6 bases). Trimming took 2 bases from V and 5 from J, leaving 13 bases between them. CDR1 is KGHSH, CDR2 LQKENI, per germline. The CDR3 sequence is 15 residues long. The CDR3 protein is CASSPGEAGHNEQFF. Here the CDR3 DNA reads TGTGCCAGCTCACCAGGGGAGGCTGGGCACAATGAGCAGTTCTTC.

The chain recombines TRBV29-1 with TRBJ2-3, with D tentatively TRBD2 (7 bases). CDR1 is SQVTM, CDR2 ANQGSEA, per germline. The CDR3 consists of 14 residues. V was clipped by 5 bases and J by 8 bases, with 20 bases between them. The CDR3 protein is CSVKIGGDTGTQYF. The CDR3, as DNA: TGCAGCGTTAAAATAGGGGGGGATACGGGTACGCAGTATTTT.

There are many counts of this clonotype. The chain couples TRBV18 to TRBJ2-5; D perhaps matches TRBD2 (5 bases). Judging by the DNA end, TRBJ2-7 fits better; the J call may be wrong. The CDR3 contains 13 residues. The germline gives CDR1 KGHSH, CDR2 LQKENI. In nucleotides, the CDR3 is TGTGCCAGCTCACCTTCCCGGGATCACGAGCAGTACTTC. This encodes CASSPSRDHEQYF.